The clone carrying this T cell receptor beta chain showed up just a few times. The antigen remains unidentified. The V gene's germline CDR1 is MGHDK and CDR2 SYGVNS. Trimming shortened V by 3 bases and J by 9 bases, and 14 bases separated the two germline ends. The CDR3 spans 13 residues. The source of the sample is a study of blood T cells in healthy people across ages. Sample-barcoded 5' priming and a J-beta primer mix drove a second PCR of about 6 to 11 cycles. Any given sample supplied a minimum of 3 million CDR3-containing paired-end reads. One entry per CDR3 protein results from TCRdb running MiXCR on the 5' RACE reads. Of hundreds of thousands of distinct CDR3 sequences listed, 55% to 75% are singletons. Study-wide points: More naive CD4+ cells and higher diversity marked long-lived donors relative to aged donors.

No fewer than 5.5 micrograms of total RNA were isolated from every sample. The receptor's source is a man between 25 and 39 years old in good health. The chain recombines TRBV25-1 with TRBJ1-2; a possible D gene is TRBD1 (5 bases). Sample: blood. CDR3 in amino acids: CASSDGVRGSYTF. CDR3 bases: TGTGCCAGCAGTGACGGAGTTCGGGGGAGCTACACCTTC.